This T cell receptor (beta chain) was found in a study of T-cell memory formation after mild COVID-19. Trimming removed 0 bases from V and 5 bases from J, with 14 bases in between. The length of the CDR3 is 15 residues. CDR1 is SGHRS and CDR2 is YFSETQ in the germline V gene. Each CDR3 protein gets one entry after TCRdb re-called the 5' RACE reads with MiXCR. The sample holds roughly 220,000 distinct CDR3 sequences, around 9.1% seen once. This clonotype was recorded at least ten times. The TCR originated in a man between 18 and 29 years old who had mild COVID-19 (a few samples of this study predate the infection). Cell type and time point are not known. This chain uses TRBV5-1 with TRBJ2-5; a possible D gene is TRBD2 (5 bases). The sequenced sample consisted of PBMCs or a T cell subset sorted from them (not recorded which). The CDR3 is CASSLGLRDRETQYF. The CDR3 nucleotides read TGCGCCAGCAGCTTGGGGCTTCGGGATCGGGAGACCCAGTACTTC.